One sample yielded the 6 T cell receptor beta chains listed below, sequenced in a study of T cell changes during pregnancy in multiple sclerosis. The data were produced by immunoSEQ multiplex PCR, yet TCRdb's version contains in-frame clones alone and is incomplete. Of around 84,000 clones listed, about 94% are singletons. The sample in question was peripheral blood, obtained in the second trimester of pregnancy. The receptors originated from a female donor in good health, enrolled as a control in a pregnancy study.

The gene calls are TRBV5-1 and TRBJ2-4, with D perhaps matching TRBD2 (5 bases). There are 22 residues in the CDR3. Trimming cost V 4 bases and J 0 bases, with 32 bases left between them. Germline V gives CDR1 SGHRS, CDR2 YFSETQ. The chain's CDR3 is CASSLEGGSAPIPTLAKNIQYF. In DNA, the CDR3 is TGCGCCAGCAGCCTGGAAGGAGGTAGTGCCCCAATCCCAACACTAGCCAAAAACATTCAGTACTTC.

The chain links TRBV7-2 to TRBJ1-5, with D tentatively TRBD1 (6 bases). Trimming stripped 8 bases from V and 3 bases from J, with 11 bases between. CDR3 length: 13 amino acids. Germline V gene data show CDR1 as SGHTA and CDR2 as FQGNSA. The CDR3 nucleotides are TGTGCCAGCCAGGGGAACTTCAATCAGCCCCAGCATTTT. Its protein product is CASQGNFNQPQHF.

This chain uses TRBV28 with TRBJ2-1; 8 bases align to TRBD1. CDR3 length: 15 residues. Unmatched junction bases numbered 8, after V lost 2 bases and J lost 8 bases. Germline V lookup: CDR1 MDHEN, CDR2 SYDVKM. CDR3 loop: CASSLEGTGLHEQFF. The CDR3, as DNA: TGTGCCAGCAGTTTAGAGGGGACAGGTTTGCATGAGCAGTTCTTC.

The count of this clone is one. The chain uses TRBV7-9 and TRBJ2-5, with TRBD2 identical over 10 bases. With V trimmed by 7 bases and J by 5 bases, 7 bases remained unmatched. Germline V gives CDR1 SEHNR, CDR2 FQNEAQ (reference sequence). This CDR3 spans 14 amino acids. Here the CDR3 DNA reads TGTGCCAGCACCTCAGCGGGAGGGAGGGAGACCCAGTACTTC. It is translated as CASTSAGGRETQYF.

The genes are TRBV19 and TRBJ2-5; TRBD1 matches 8 bases. V shed 0 bases and J 4 bases; nucleotides not matched to a gene: 4. This CDR3 comprises 15 residues. CDR1 is LNHDA, CDR2 SQIVND, per germline (reference sequence). CDR3 region: CASSIEGRGRETQYF. The CDR3 DNA is TGTGCCAGTAGTATAGAAGGCAGGGGGCGAGAGACCCAGTACTTC.

The rearrangement joins TRBV27 to TRBJ2-7; 13 bases match TRBD2. Looked up from germline, CDR1 is MNHEY and CDR2 is SMNVEV (reference sequence). This CDR3 region has 17 residues. Trimming removed 0 bases from V and 5 bases from J; junction bases left unmatched: 7. CDR3 bases: TGTGCCAGCAGTTTATCCCCCACCGGACTAGCGGGAGACGAGCAGTACTTC. Its protein is CASSLSPTGLAGDEQYF.